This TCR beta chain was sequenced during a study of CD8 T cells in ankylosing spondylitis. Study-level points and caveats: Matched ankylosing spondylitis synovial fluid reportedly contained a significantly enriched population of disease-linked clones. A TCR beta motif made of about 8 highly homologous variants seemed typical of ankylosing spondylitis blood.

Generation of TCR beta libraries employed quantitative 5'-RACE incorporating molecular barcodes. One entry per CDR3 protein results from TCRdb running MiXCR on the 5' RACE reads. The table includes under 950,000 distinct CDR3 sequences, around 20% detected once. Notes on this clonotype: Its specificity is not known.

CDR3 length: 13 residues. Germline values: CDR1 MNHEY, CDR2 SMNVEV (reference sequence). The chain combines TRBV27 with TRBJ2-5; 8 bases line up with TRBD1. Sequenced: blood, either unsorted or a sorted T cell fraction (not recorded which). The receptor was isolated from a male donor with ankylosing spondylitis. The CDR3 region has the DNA TGTTTGACCCGTAGGCAGGGGGCCGAGACCCAGTACTTC. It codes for CLTRRQGAETQYF.